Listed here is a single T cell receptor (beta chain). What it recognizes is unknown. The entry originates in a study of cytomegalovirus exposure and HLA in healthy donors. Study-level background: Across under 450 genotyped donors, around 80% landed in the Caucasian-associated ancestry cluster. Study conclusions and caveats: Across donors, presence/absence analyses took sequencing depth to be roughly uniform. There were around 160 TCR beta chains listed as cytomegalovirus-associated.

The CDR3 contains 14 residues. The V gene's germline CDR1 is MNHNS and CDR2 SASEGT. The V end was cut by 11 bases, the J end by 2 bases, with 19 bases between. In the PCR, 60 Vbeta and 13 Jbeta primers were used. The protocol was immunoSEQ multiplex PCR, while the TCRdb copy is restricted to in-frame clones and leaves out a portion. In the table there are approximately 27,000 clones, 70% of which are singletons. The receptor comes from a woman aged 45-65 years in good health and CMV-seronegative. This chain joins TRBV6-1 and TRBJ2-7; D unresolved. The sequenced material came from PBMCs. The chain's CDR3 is CASYKASVTYEQYF. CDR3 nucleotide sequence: TGTGCCTCCTACAAGGCCAGCGTAACCTACGAGCAGTACTTC.